Below are 30 T cell receptor beta chains sequenced from a single sample in a study of spatial heterogeneity in lung cancer. Overall study results and limits: Counts that tracked tumor mutation counts were those of expanded intratumoral alpha and beta TCRs.

TCRdb processed the 5' RACE reads anew with MiXCR; each CDR3 protein has one entry. The table has 20,000 to 25,000 distinct CDR3 sequences, over 7.5% seen once. As to time point: sample taken at primary tumor resection. These receptors lack a known antigen. This material consisted of lung tumor tissue, taken at surgery. These TCRs come from a male donor with early-stage non-small cell lung cancer.

V usage is TRBV5-1 and J usage is TRBJ2-7, with 8 bases lining up with TRBD2. The CDR3 runs to 15 residues. In germline, CDR1 is SGHRS, CDR2 YFSETQ. V gave up 3 bases and J gave up 5 bases; unmatched junction bases: 10. CDR3 loop: CASSSPGTRSHEQYF. The CDR3 DNA reads TGCGCCAGCAGCTCCCCCGGGACTAGGAGTCACGAGCAGTACTTC. Full variable domain (missing parts from reference TRBV5-1 and TRBJ2-7): KAGVTQTPRYLIKTRGQQVTLSCSPISGHRSVSWYQQTPGQGLQFLFEYFSETQRNKGNFPGRFSGRQFSNSRSEMNVSTLELGDSALYLCASSSPGTRSHEQYFGPGTRLTVT.

This chain connects TRBV10-1 to TRBJ2-7; 9 bases align to TRBD1. V lost 0 bases and J lost 6; bases outside the gene matches: 9. Germline assignment: CDR1 WNHNN and CDR2 SYGVQD (reference sequence). This CDR3 is built from 16 residues. DNA for the CDR3: TGCGCCAGCAGTGAGTCCCCAGGGACAGGGCTGGGCGAGCAGTACTTC. Translating gives CASSESPGTGLGEQYF.

This clonotype was seen a few times. The CDR3 coding sequence is TGCAGCGTTGCTACAGGCCGCACAGATACGCAGTATTTT. Translating it yields CSVATGRTDTQYF. The J gene is TRBJ2-3, the V gene TRBV29-1; D is perhaps TRBD1 (5 bases). CDR1 is SQVTM and CDR2 is ANQGSEA in the germline V gene. V was cut by 4 bases and J by 1 base, with 9 bases left in between. This CDR3 region has 13 residues.

This clonotype was observed at least ten times. The chain uses TRBV28 and TRBJ1-2, with unresolved D. CDR3 length: 11 residues. Germline V gives CDR1 MDHEN, CDR2 SYDVKM. The V and J ends lost 6 bases and 7 bases respectively, with 9 bases between them. CDR3 nucleotides: TGTGCCAGCAGGTCTGGTGTTGGCTACACCTTC. Translated: CASRSGVGYTF.

Many counts were recorded for this clonotype. CDR3 in amino acids: CASSPLVTGSVQYF. The CDR3 DNA reads TGTGCCAGCAGCCCTCTCGTTACAGGGTCCGTGCAGTATTTT. This sequence joins TRBV3-1 and TRBJ2-3, with D perhaps TRBD1 (6 bases). V gave up 4 bases and J gave up 11 bases, with 19 bases separating them. The CDR3 is made up of 14 amino acids. Germline values: CDR1 LGHDT, CDR2 YNNKEL (reference sequence).

This clonotype was seen at least ten times. The genes are TRBV11-2 and TRBJ2-3; 8 bases are a match to TRBD2. Germline V gives CDR1 SGHAT, CDR2 FQNNGV. CDR3 size: 14 residues. Unmatched junction bases numbered 8, after V lost 7 bases and J lost 5 bases. CDR3 protein: CASIHPGGQDTQYF. The CDR3 region has the DNA TGTGCCAGCATCCACCCGGGGGGGCAAGATACGCAGTATTTT.

Only a few counts were recorded for this clonotype. The chain couples TRBV19 to TRBJ2-1; 14 bases match TRBD2. Germline V CDR1 and CDR2: LNHDA, SQIVND (reference sequence). V lost 2 bases, J lost 12 bases, and 6 bases stayed unmatched. The CDR3 runs to 15 residues. The CDR3 loop reads CASSILTSGRDLQFF. CDR3 coding DNA: TGTGCCAGTAGTATATTGACTAGCGGGAGGGATTTGCAGTTCTTC.

This clonotype was detected only a few times. The chain combines TRBV29-1 with TRBJ2-7, with a weak D call TRBD2 (6 bases). The V end lost 2 bases, the J end lost 3 bases, and 8 bases lay between the germline ends. In germline, CDR1 is SQVTM, CDR2 ANQGSEA. This CDR3 has 12 amino acids. The CDR3 DNA follows: TGCAGCGTTGAATGGGAGGACTACGAGCAGTACTTC. Protein product: CSVEWEDYEQYF.

The sample holds many counts of this clonotype. The rearrangement joins TRBV20-1 to TRBJ2-7, with D possibly matching TRBD2 (6 bases). The CDR3 length is 15 residues. Germline CDR1 reads DFQATT; CDR2 reads SNEGSKA (reference sequence). The CDR3 region has the DNA TGCAGCGCCAACCCCCCGGGACTCCTGGGGGGAGAGCAGTACTTC. It codes for CSANPPGLLGGEQYF.

V and J are TRBV28 and TRBJ2-3; 7 bases match TRBD2. Germline V gene sequence: CDR1 MDHEN, CDR2 SYDVKM. The CDR3 loop spans 14 amino acids. V lost 7 bases to trimming and J lost 2 bases; unmatched junction nucleotides: 6. The CDR3: CASKKAGYTDTQYF. The CDR3 DNA follows: TGTGCCAGCAAAAAAGCGGGATACACAGATACGCAGTATTTT.

This clonotype was seen at least ten times. The rearrangement joins TRBV5-1 to TRBJ2-5, with D hard to call. The CDR3 has 12 amino acids. CDR1 is SGHRS and CDR2 is YFSETQ in the germline V gene. Trimming shortened V by 0 bases and J by 5 bases, and 5 bases separated the two germline ends. The chain's CDR3 is CASSLARETQYF. The CDR3 DNA reads TGCGCCAGCAGCTTGGCCCGGGAGACCCAGTACTTC.

This clonotype was recorded many times. The CDR3 spells CASSQEYRGRDTQYF. CDR3 coding DNA: TGCGCCAGCAGCCAAGAGTACCGGGGAAGGGATACGCAGTATTTT. The chain combines TRBV4-1 with TRBJ2-3; D is perhaps TRBD2 (5 bases). The V and J ends lost 0 bases and 6 bases respectively, with 13 bases between them. CDR1 MGHRA and CDR2 YSYEKL come from the germline V gene. This CDR3 region has 15 residues.

This clonotype has just a few counts. The chain recombines TRBV6-6 with TRBJ2-6; D not resolved. CDR3 length: 11 residues. V lost 7 bases and J lost 4, with 2 bases in between. The germline gives CDR1 MNHNY, CDR2 SVGAGI (reference sequence). CDR3 residues: CASIGANVLTF. CDR3 in DNA: TGTGCCAGCATAGGGGCCAACGTCCTGACTTTC.

This clonotype occurred many times. The chain joins TRBV7-2 to TRBJ2-2, with 7 nucleotides matching TRBD2. CDR3 length: 15 residues. Per the germline V gene, CDR1 is SGHTA and CDR2 is FQGNSA. The trim removed 4 bases at V and 1 base at J, leaving 3 bases unmatched. The CDR3 bases are TGTGCCAGCAGCTGGGGACTAAGGAACACCGGGGAGCTGTTTTTT. Translating it yields CASSWGLRNTGELFF.

This clonotype is judged medium-sized. The CDR3 spells CASSYLADNEQFF. The CDR3 DNA reads as TGTGCCAGCAGTTACCTAGCGGACAATGAGCAGTTCTTC. The gene calls are TRBV6-5 and TRBJ2-1; 7 bases line up with TRBD2. The CDR3 runs 13 residues. The J segment lost 5 bases and the V segment lost 2 bases, leaving 0 bases of the junction unmatched. CDR1 is MNHEY and CDR2 is SVGAGI in the germline V gene.

V and J are TRBV4-1 and TRBJ1-4; D is uncertain. In germline, CDR1 is MGHRA, CDR2 YSYEKL. The CDR3 spans 16 residues. V was shortened by 0 bases and J by 0 bases, with 8 bases between the two germline ends. The CDR3 region has the DNA TGCGCCAGCAGCCAAGATGCGGGATCAACTAATGAAAAACTGTTTTTT. As protein: CASSQDAGSTNEKLFF.

This clonotype appeared a few times. The genes are TRBV2 and TRBJ1-3; D gene ambiguous. The CDR3 is 11 residues long. Between the trimmed V and J ends, which lost 7 bases and 2 bases, there was a span of 3 bases. Looked up from germline, CDR1 is SNHLY and CDR2 is FYNNEI. The CDR3: CASTTGNTIYF. CDR3 DNA: TGTGCCAGCACGACTGGAAACACCATATATTTT.

CDR3 amino acids: CASRRNLVSDNEQFF. CDR3 sequence (DNA): TGTGCCAGCAGGCGAAACCTAGTATCTGACAATGAGCAGTTCTTC. The chain has TRBV11-1 and TRBJ2-1; D uncertain. CDR1 is SGHAT, CDR2 FQDESV, per germline (reference sequence). This CDR3 contains 15 residues. V was clipped by 6 bases and J by 5 bases, with 17 bases between them.

This clonotype was picked up many times. The rearrangement links TRBV6-6 to TRBJ2-5; D gene ambiguous. Germline CDR1 and CDR2: MNHNY and SVGAGI (reference sequence). V lost 2 bases and J lost 5, with 12 bases in between. The CDR3 spans 14 residues. CDR3 loop: CASSYDLFAETQYF. The DNA for the CDR3 is TGTGCCAGCAGTTACGATCTGTTCGCGGAGACCCAGTACTTC.

The J gene is TRBJ2-7, the V gene TRBV2; maybe TRBD1 (6 bases). The germline V and J ends were trimmed by 7 bases and 3 bases, with 10 bases remaining between them. The V gene's germline CDR1 is SNHLY and CDR2 FYNNEI. CDR3 length: 12 residues. CDR3: CASNGQIYEQYF. CDR3 sequence (DNA): TGTGCCAGCAATGGACAGATCTACGAGCAGTACTTC. Filled out from reference TRBV2 and TRBJ2-7, the complete variable domain reads EPEVTQTPSHQVTQMGQEVILRCVPISNHLYFYWYRQILGQKVEFLVSFYNNEISEKSEIFDDQFSVERPDGSNFTLKIRSTKLEDSAMYFCASNGQIYEQYFGPGTRLTVT.

This clonotype has a handful of counts. This chain joins TRBV7-3 and TRBJ2-3, with D unresolved. The V gene's germline CDR1 is SGHTA and CDR2 FQGTGA. CDR3 length: 14 amino acids. The V end lost 5 bases, the J end lost 0 bases, and 9 bases lay between the germline ends. The CDR3 reads CASSPTHSTDTQYF. CDR3 DNA sequence: TGTGCCAGCAGCCCAACTCATAGCACAGATACGCAGTATTTT.

The V call is TRBV2, the J call TRBJ1-6, with D maybe TRBD1 (5 bases). Trimming pared 8 bases from V and 7 bases from J, leaving 9 bases between. Germline values: CDR1 SNHLY, CDR2 FYNNEI. The CDR3 has 12 residues. CDR3 coding DNA: TGTGCCAGCGGGACGGGCAATTCACCCCTCCACTTT. Translated, it gives CASGTGNSPLHF.

This clonotype was counted a few times. The V call is TRBV7-6, the J call TRBJ2-7; TRBD1 is a possible D gene (6 bases). V lost 6 bases and J 2 bases, leaving 14 bases between the germline ends. The germline V gene encodes CDR1 SGHVS and CDR2 FNYEAQ. This CDR3 is built from 14 residues. The CDR3 region is CASSSDRFAYEQYF. The CDR3 bases are TGTGCCAGCAGTAGTGACAGGTTCGCCTACGAGCAGTACTTC.

This clonotype was seen at least ten times. J is TRBJ2-7 and V is TRBV6-5; 11 bases map to TRBD1. CDR1 and CDR2 from the germline V gene are MNHEY and SVGAGI. V dropped 0 bases and J dropped 4; count of bases not matched to a gene: 2. The CDR3 has 15 residues. CDR3 sequence (DNA): TGTGCCAGCAGTTACTCGTGGGACAGGGGGTACGAGCAGTACTTC. Protein product: CASSYSWDRGYEQYF.

This clonotype was seen at least ten times. The genes are TRBV5-1 and TRBJ2-1; no definite D call. V was cut by 3 bases and J by 7 bases, with 5 bases left in between. Germline V gene data show CDR1 as SGHRS and CDR2 as YFSETQ. The length of the CDR3 is 11 residues. CDR3 loop: CASSYNNEQFF. In nucleotides, the CDR3 is TGCGCCAGCAGCTACAATAATGAGCAGTTCTTC.

The sample holds many counts of this clonotype. V is TRBV7-2 and J is TRBJ2-5; D is unclear. The CDR3 runs to 11 residues. V was pared by 1 base and J by 5 bases, with 2 bases between. Looked up from germline, CDR1 is SGHTA and CDR2 is FQGNSA. For the CDR3, the DNA is TGTGCCAGCAGCTTAGTCGAGACCCAGTACTTC. Translation gives CASSLVETQYF.

Only a few counts were recorded for this clonotype. This chain uses TRBV9 with TRBJ2-3; 7 bases are a match to TRBD2. The CDR3 covers 15 residues. V dropped 4 bases and J dropped 5; count of bases not matched to a gene: 10. Germline V gives CDR1 SGDLS, CDR2 YYNGEE. DNA of the CDR3: TGTGCCAGCAGCCCCCCGGGGGGTCGGGGAGATACGCAGTATTTT. Its protein is CASSPPGGRGDTQYF.

The V gene is TRBV4-2, the J gene TRBJ2-2; unclear D gene. There are 17 residues in the CDR3. V lost 3 bases and J lost 1, with 15 bases in between. The germline V gene has CDR1 LGHNA and CDR2 YNFKEQ. The CDR3 reads CASSQPDGLGNTGELFF. Here the CDR3 DNA reads TGTGCCAGCAGCCAGCCCGATGGGCTGGGGAACACCGGGGAGCTGTTTTTT.

This clonotype was detected many times. The V call is TRBV20-1, the J call TRBJ2-7; D is unresolved. This CDR3 contains 14 residues. The ends were cut back, 0 bases at V and 3 bases at J, with 12 bases in the middle. CDR1 is DFQATT, CDR2 SNEGSKA, per germline (reference sequence). CDR3 loop: CSARDVGVGYEQYF. The CDR3, as DNA: TGCAGTGCTAGAGATGTAGGCGTAGGCTACGAGCAGTACTTC.

Many counts were recorded for this clonotype. The gene calls are TRBV20-1 and TRBJ1-5; D is perhaps TRBD1 (5 bases). Looked up from germline, CDR1 is DFQATT and CDR2 is SNEGSKA (reference sequence). Trimming pared 0 bases from V and 2 bases from J, leaving 5 bases between. This CDR3 spans 13 amino acids. CDR3 bases: TGCAGTGCTAGAGAAGGGGGCAATCAGCCCCAGCATTTT. Amino acid sequence: CSAREGGNQPQHF.